This T cell receptor beta chain is from a study of beta chain features in type 1 diabetes. Looking at the study overall: The patient and healthy donor groups were comparable for age, gender and cell yields. General study results and limits: There was a moderate but significant shortening of TCRB CDR3s in all four CD4+ subsets of Type 1 diabetes patients. Cells carrying high TCR expression could end up over-represented when cDNA is sequenced. Unsettled here was the matter of whether HLA type influences TCRB rearrangement.

This CDR3 is 14 amino acids long. Germline V gene lookup returns CDR1 KGHSH and CDR2 LQKENI. Trimming at V came to 2 bases and at J to 10 bases, leaving 8 bases not matched to a gene. This clone was seen more than once but under ten times. Its matching antigen is unknown. The whole isolated RNA underwent reverse transcription, so sequencing captured expressed TCRB transcripts. TCRdb keeps only in-frame clones here, not all; method: immunoSEQ multiplex PCR. The sample holds hundreds of thousands of clones; about an eighth are singletons and the top ten take 0.045% to 0.06%. The gene calls are TRBV18 and TRBJ2-1; 7 bases align to TRBD1. The receptor comes from a woman aged 18-30 years in good health. Source material: naive CD4+ T cells from blood. DNA of the CDR3: TGTGCCAGCTCACCATTTGACAGGGTGGAAGAGCAGTTCTTC. This gives the protein CASSPFDRVEEQFF.